The rows below give T cell receptor beta chains drawn from one sample of a study of shared clonotypes between healthy human individuals. Clones were sequenced by immunoSEQ multiplex PCR, and TCRdb holds only the in-frame ones, with some missing. Altogether roughly 1,500,000 clones are present, 95% to 99% being singletons, with the ten largest covering around 0.45%. Sequences were obtained from naive CD4+ T cells sorted from blood. These TCRs come from a man aged 30 to 39 in good health. CDR3s include the opening cysteine and the closing phenylalanine or tryptophan.

J gene: TRBJ1-2; CDR3 length: 15; V gene: TRBV28; CDR3 protein: CASSQGQGAQGGYTF
J gene: TRBJ2-5; CDR3 length: 16; V gene: TRBV28; CDR3 protein: CASSSRMDSLFETQYF
J gene: TRBJ1-5; CDR3 length: 15; V gene: TRBV30; CDR3 protein: CAWSVQRASLQPQHF
J gene: TRBJ2-1; CDR3 length: 14; V gene: TRBV5-5; CDR3 protein: CASRSGGSYNEQFF
J gene: TRBJ2-3; CDR3 length: 15; V gene: TRBV5-1; CDR3 protein: CASSHIGAPTDTQYF
J gene: TRBJ2-7; CDR3 length: 14; V gene: TRBV7-3; CDR3 protein: CASSRKISGSKQYF
J gene: TRBJ2-6; CDR3 length: 16; V gene: TRBV7-9; CDR3 protein: CASSPGQPEGANVLTF
J gene: TRBJ1-1; CDR3 length: 13; V gene: TRBV6-5; CDR3 protein: CASRPRTYTEAFF
J gene: TRBJ2-2; CDR3 length: 15; V gene: TRBV28; CDR3 protein: CASSWTSRDTGELFF
J gene: TRBJ2-1; CDR3 length: 17; V gene: TRBV7-9; CDR3 protein: CASSGTSGSDSYNEQFF
J gene: TRBJ1-1; CDR3 length: 15; V gene: TRBV18; CDR3 protein: CASSLGQGRVTEAFF
J gene: TRBJ1-2; CDR3 length: 11; V gene: TRBV5-4; CDR3 protein: CASSLGGPSTF
J gene: TRBJ2-3; CDR3 length: 15; V gene: TRBV18; CDR3 protein: CASSPPGAATDTQYF
J gene: TRBJ2-6; CDR3 length: 18; V gene: TRBV19; CDR3 protein: CASMKWDSMISGANVLTF
J gene: TRBJ1-5; CDR3 length: 13; V gene: TRBV2; CDR3 protein: CATGDQGNQPQHF
J gene: TRBJ2-7; CDR3 length: 14; V gene: TRBV19; CDR3 protein: CASNPRGSPYEQYF
J gene: TRBJ2-1; CDR3 length: 15; V gene: TRBV10-2; CDR3 protein: CASSVSGAENNEQFF
J gene: TRBJ2-1; CDR3 length: 15; V gene: TRBV19; CDR3 protein: CASRSDRSSYNEQFF
J gene: TRBJ2-7; CDR3 length: 13; V gene: TRBV29-1; CDR3 protein: CSVGDRGIHEQYF
J gene: TRBJ2-7; CDR3 length: 12; V gene: TRBV5-4; CDR3 protein: CASSETGSEQYF
J gene: TRBJ2-7; CDR3 length: 13; V gene: TRBV28; CDR3 protein: CASSLGGTDEQYF
J gene: TRBJ2-3; CDR3 length: 14; V gene: TRBV6-5; CDR3 protein: CASSGWEKRDTQYF
J gene: TRBJ2-1; CDR3 length: 16; V gene: TRBV11-2; CDR3 protein: CASIQSGAPSYNEQFF
J gene: TRBJ2-4; CDR3 length: 17; V gene: TRBV2; CDR3 protein: CASSRSQGAGAKNIQYF
J gene: TRBJ2-1; CDR3 length: 14; V gene: TRBV14; CDR3 protein: CASSQRATGGEQFF
J gene: TRBJ2-7; CDR3 length: 13; V gene: TRBV5-1; CDR3 protein: CASSTGTGLEQYF
J gene: TRBJ1-1; CDR3 length: 14; V gene: TRBV29-1; CDR3 protein: CSVEGPGRRSEAFF